A selection of T cell receptor beta chains follows, all from one sample in a study of shared clonotypes between healthy human individuals. TCRdb's copy holds only in-frame clones and misses some; the assay was immunoSEQ multiplex PCR. The sample contains a few million clones, approximately 95% of which appear only once. The specimen was naive CD4+ T cells from PBMCs. Receptors originate from a young man in good health. Some clones in this sample may be carry-over from other donors' samples. Both conserved end residues are part of each CDR3. A D gene is named only where the DNA matches it firmly. The size of a clone is reported for some rows only, either as once, few or many, or as a class for expanded clones.

V	J	length	D	size	DNA	CDR3
TRBV11-2	TRBJ2-7	14	-	-	TGTGCCAGCAGCTTAGAGGCAGGCGCCTACGAGCAGTACTTC	CASSLEAGAYEQYF
TRBV2	TRBJ2-7	14	TRBD1	-	TGTGCCAGCAAAAGGGGTGAGGGGGCAGACGAGCAGTACTTC	CASKRGEGADEQYF
TRBV5-1	TRBJ1-2	15	-	-	TGCGCCAGCAGCCCTACCGGCCAGGTTCCTAATGGCTACACCTTC	CASSPTGQVPNGYTF
TRBV6-1	TRBJ2-1	14	-	-	TGTGCCAGCAGGGGGGCAGGATATAACAATGAGCAGTTCTTC	CASRGAGYNNEQFF
TRBV18	TRBJ1-5	14	-	-	TGTGCCAGCTCACCCGCAGGGGCCGGTCAGCCCCAGCATTTT	CASSPAGAGQPQHF
TRBV5-1	TRBJ1-1	15	TRBD1	-	TGCGCCAGCAGCTCCCAGGGGGCTCCGAACACTGAAGCTTTCTTT	CASSSQGAPNTEAFF
TRBV5-1	TRBJ2-3	16	-	-	TGCGCCAGCAGCTTGGTGGGACCCTCGAGGACAGATACGCAGTATTTT	CASSLVGPSRTDTQYF
TRBV5-1	TRBJ1-2	15	TRBD1	-	TGCGCCAGCAGCTTGGCAGGGGGACAGATAGATGGCTACACCTTC	CASSLAGGQIDGYTF
TRBV5-1	TRBJ1-2	14	-	few	TGCGCCAGCAGCTTGGACAGCGGAGGATATGGCTACACCTTC	CASSLDSGGYGYTF
TRBV30	TRBJ2-2	20	TRBD2	-	TGTGCCTGGAGTGGATATCTTGGGACTAGCGGACAAAGGAGCACCGGGGAGCTGTTTTTT	CAWSGYLGTSGQRSTGELFF
TRBV2	TRBJ1-2	17	TRBD1	-	TGTGCCAGCAGGGGGACAGGGCCGGAGACGCTCGATTATGGCTACACCTTC	CASRGTGPETLDYGYTF
TRBV4-1	TRBJ2-3	13	-	-	TGCGCCAGCAGCAAGGACTGGGGGGATACGCAGTATTTT	CASSKDWGDTQYF
TRBV4-1	TRBJ2-7	15	TRBD2	-	TGCGCCAGCAGCCAGGCTAGCGGGAGCGTATACGAGCAGTACTTC	CASSQASGSVYEQYF
TRBV28	TRBJ1-4	15	TRBD1	-	TGTGCCAGCAGCCTGGGGGGGACAGGGGGTGAAAAACTGTTTTTT	CASSLGGTGGEKLFF
TRBV6-1	TRBJ2-7	14	TRBD2	-	TGTGCCACCACGCTAGCGGGAGGATCCTACGAGCAGTACTTC	CATTLAGGSYEQYF
TRBV14	TRBJ2-2	18	-	-	TGTGCCAGCAGCCAATGGCCTCGTCGACTAGCGAACACCGGGGAGCTGTTTTTT	CASSQWPRRLANTGELFF
TRBV7-9	TRBJ1-5	16	TRBD1	-	TGTGCCAGCAGCTCAACAGGGGGCCAGGGCAATCAGCCCCAGCATTTT	CASSSTGGQGNQPQHF
TRBV5-4	TRBJ2-7	19	TRBD2	-	TGTGCCAGCAGCAATTCCCCGGGACTAGCGGGTTTTGAGGTCTACGAGCAGTACTTC	CASSNSPGLAGFEVYEQYF
TRBV5-3	TRBJ2-7	16	-	-	TGTGCCAGAAGCTTGGCCGGACTCGGTGACTGTTACGAGCAGTACTTC	CARSLAGLGDCYEQYF
TRBV6-5	TRBJ1-1	14	-	-	TGTGCCAGCAGGCTAGGACCTGATGGTACTGAAGCTTTCTTT	CASRLGPDGTEAFF
TRBV10-3	TRBJ1-5	13	-	-	TGTGCCATCAGTGAGGGGGACGGTCAGCCCCAGCATTTT	CAISEGDGQPQHF
TRBV9	TRBJ2-1	14	TRBD2	-	TGTGCCAGCAGCGTCAGCGGGATCAGTCGTGAGCAGTTCTTC	CASSVSGISREQFF
TRBV5-1	TRBJ2-3	16	TRBD1	-	TGCGCCAGCAGCCCCAACACAGGGGTACGGGGAGATACGCAGTATTTT	CASSPNTGVRGDTQYF
TRBV29-1	TRBJ2-7	14	-	once	TGCAGCGCCAATCCGGGGGACCTGGGAGACGAGCAGTACTTC	CSANPGDLGDEQYF
TRBV28	TRBJ1-4	12	-	-	TGTGCCAGCAGCGACGTTCCAGAAAAACTGTTTTTT	CASSDVPEKLFF
TRBV5-1	TRBJ2-7	14	-	-	TGCGCCAGCAGACCTACGGGCGGACCCTACGAGCAGTACTTC	CASRPTGGPYEQYF
TRBV7-9	TRBJ1-2	16	-	-	TGTGCCAGCAGCTTAAATCTACCACAGGGTAACTATGGCTACACCTTC	CASSLNLPQGNYGYTF
TRBV7-9	TRBJ2-1	15	TRBD1	-	TGTGCCAGCAGCTTGGACAGGGGAAATTACAATGAGCAGTTCTTC	CASSLDRGNYNEQFF
TRBV5-1	TRBJ1-1	15	-	-	TGCGCCAGCAGCTTGACGAACCCAATGAACACTGAAGCTTTCTTT	CASSLTNPMNTEAFF
TRBV7-2	TRBJ2-2	16	-	-	TGTGCCAGCAGCTTAACCGTCCCTTCAGGGTCCGGGGAGCTGTTTTTT	CASSLTVPSGSGELFF
TRBV19	TRBJ2-1	12	TRBD1	once	TGTGCTTCGCGGGACAGGTACAATGAGCAGTTCTTC	CASRDRYNEQFF
TRBV6-6	TRBJ1-1	15	-	-	TGTGCCAGCACCGAACCCGGGGTTGGGAACACTGAAGCTTTCTTT	CASTEPGVGNTEAFF
TRBV6-5	TRBJ2-7	11	-	-	TGTGCCAGCACAGGACCCATCGAGCAGTACTTC	CASTGPIEQYF
TRBV5-4	TRBJ1-1	14	TRBD1	-	TGTGCCAGCAGCCCAGGACAGGGAAGAACTGAAGCTTTCTTT	CASSPGQGRTEAFF
TRBV5-4	TRBJ1-2	14	-	-	TGTGCCAGCAGCTTCGCAGACTCCTACTATGGCTACACCTTC	CASSFADSYYGYTF
TRBV7-9	TRBJ2-7	14	TRBD1	-	TGTGCCAGCAGCCCTCGGGACAGGTCCTACGAGCAGTACTTC	CASSPRDRSYEQYF
TRBV9	TRBJ1-3	14	-	-	TGTGCCAGCAGCGTCGGGAAGGGGGGAAACACCATATATTTT	CASSVGKGGNTIYF
TRBV19	TRBJ1-1	14	-	-	TGTGCCAGTAGTCCCATACAGGAGAACACTGAAGCTTTCTTT	CASSPIQENTEAFF
TRBV5-1	TRBJ2-7	14	TRBD2	-	TGCGCCAGCAGCTTTCTAGCGGGAGAACACGAGCAGTACTTC	CASSFLAGEHEQYF
TRBV10-3	TRBJ1-2	13	TRBD1	-	TGTGCCATCAGGGAACAGGGGTTCTATGGCTACACCTTC	CAIREQGFYGYTF
TRBV6-5	TRBJ1-3	16	-	-	TGTGCCAGCAGTTACTCTAAGCCTGTCTCTGGAAACACCATATATTTT	CASSYSKPVSGNTIYF
TRBV7-2	TRBJ2-3	14	-	-	TGTGCCAGCACCTTGTCAGTCGTTGGAGATACGCAGTATTTT	CASTLSVVGDTQYF
TRBV7-3	TRBJ2-2	17	TRBD2	-	TGTGCCAGCAGTATACTAGCGGGAGGGGGTCGCACCGGGGAGCTGTTTTTT	CASSILAGGGRTGELFF
TRBV5-6	TRBJ2-7	13	-	-	TGTGCCAGCAGCTTGGGCCGAACCTACGAGCAGTACTTC	CASSLGRTYEQYF
TRBV4-1	TRBJ1-1	15	TRBD1	-	TGCGCCAGCAGCATCTCCGGGACAGGGGGCACTGAAGCTTTCTTT	CASSISGTGGTEAFF
TRBV5-1	TRBJ2-7	13	-	-	TGCGCCAGCAGCTTGCCACAGACTGACGAGCAGTACTTC	CASSLPQTDEQYF
TRBV29-1	TRBJ2-7	15	-	once	TGCAGCGTTGTTTGGGGCATCAGGTCTTCCTACGAGCAGTACTTC	CSVVWGIRSSYEQYF
TRBV18	TRBJ1-1	13	-	-	TGTGCCAGCTCACCATCCCAGAACACTGAAGCTTTCTTT	CASSPSQNTEAFF
TRBV6-6	TRBJ1-5	15	-	-	TGTGCCAGCGGGCCGGGGTCAAGGATGAATCAGCCCCAGCATTTT	CASGPGSRMNQPQHF
TRBV28	TRBJ2-2	15	TRBD1	-	TGTGCCAGCAGACGTAGACAGGGATACACCGGGGAGCTGTTTTTT	CASRRRQGYTGELFF
TRBV7-3	TRBJ2-3	14	-	-	TGTGCCAGCAGCTTGGGGCTAGCTGGGGATACGCAGTATTTT	CASSLGLAGDTQYF
TRBV5-1	TRBJ2-7	15	TRBD2	-	TGCGCCAGCAGCCGGGGGGGTATGCCAGGGCCAGAATTCTACTTC	CASSRGGMPGPEFYF
TRBV2	TRBJ1-1	15	-	-	TGTGCCAGCAGTGAAGCGCCGCAGAAGAACACTGAAGCTTTCTTT	CASSEAPQKNTEAFF
TRBV7-9	TRBJ2-5	14	-	-	TGTGCCAGCACCCTAGGGGCCAGCCAAGAGACCCAGTACTTC	CASTLGASQETQYF
TRBV7-9	TRBJ2-2	16	TRBD2	-	TGTGCCAGCAGCTCCAGACTAGCGGGAGGTACCGGGGAGCTGTTTTTT	CASSSRLAGGTGELFF
TRBV10-1	TRBJ2-1	14	-	-	TGCGCCAGCAGTGAGTCGGTCTCGTACAATGAGCAGTTCTTC	CASSESVSYNEQFF
TRBV30	TRBJ2-3	15	TRBD2	-	TGTGCCTGGAGCCTACTAGCGGGAGCAGCAGATACGCAGTATTTT	CAWSLLAGAADTQYF
TRBV28	TRBJ2-3	16	TRBD2	-	TGTGCCAGCAGTTCCCCTAGCGGGTCGAGCACAGATACGCAGTATTTT	CASSSPSGSSTDTQYF
TRBV25-1	TRBJ2-5	15	TRBD2	-	TGTGCCAGCAGTGGATTTCTAGCGGGAGAAGAGACCCAGTACTTC	CASSGFLAGEETQYF
TRBV2	TRBJ2-2	15	-	-	TGTGCCAGCACTGGGGGGTTAGCGAACACCGGGGAGCTGTTTTTT	CASTGGLANTGELFF